Listed here is a single T cell receptor beta chain. These data are taken from a study of patients and donors after allogeneic stem cell transplantation. TCRdb processed the RT-PCR reads anew with MiXCR; each CDR3 protein has one entry. The sample has about 150,000 distinct CDR3 sequences; about two fifths are singletons. The TCR comes from a human donor who was either an allogeneic HSCT recipient or a stem cell or donor lymphocyte infusion donor (not recorded which). It is not recorded whose cells these are; they may come from a transplant donor. Sample: blood, either unsorted or a sorted T cell fraction (not recorded which).

The CDR3: CASSQVRDLNYGYTF. CDR3 nucleotides: TGTGCCAGCAGCCAAGTAAGGGATCTGAACTATGGCTACACCTTC. The J gene is TRBJ1-2, the V gene TRBV4-2; D unresolved. The length of the CDR3 is 15 residues. The V end was cut by 1 base, the J end by 2 bases, with 11 bases between. Per the germline V gene, CDR1 is LGHNA and CDR2 is YNFKEQ.